Sequencing of this T cell receptor (beta chain) was carried out in a study of TIL therapy for anti-PD-1-resistant metastatic lung cancer. Study at large: Most patients had lung adenocarcinoma; several tumors were EGFR-mutant, two ALK-rearranged; half smoked currently or formerly. Median tumor mutation burden was 1.5 mutations per megabase.

The time point here: pre-treatment sample, taken before nivolumab and TIL therapy. Trimming cost V 5 bases and J 5 bases, with 10 bases left between them. The V gene's germline CDR1 is MNHEY and CDR2 SVGAGI. The CDR3 length is 12 residues. The libraries were made with immunoSEQ v3. Generated by immunoSEQ multiplex PCR, the TCRdb table keeps only in-frame clones and is missing some. The sample records some 50,000 clones, 79% being singletons. This sequence originates from a man aged 70-80 years with non-small cell lung cancer. The J gene is TRBJ2-7, the V gene TRBV6-5, with D hard to call. Sequencing was performed on blood, taken at baseline. CDR3 residues: CASSPTADEQYF. The CDR3 nucleotides are TGTGCCAGCAGTCCGACGGCGGACGAGCAGTACTTC.